This T cell receptor beta chain was sequenced in a study of blood T cell repertoires in COVID-19. The wider study: The United States, Italy and Spain provided the acute and convalescent COVID-19 samples. Sources were T cells, B-cell-depleted T cells, or PBMCs; the material itself was cDNA or gDNA.

In the source study's methods: Amplifying reference gene primers gave estimates of nucleated cell counts. TCRdb keeps only in-frame clones here, not all; method: immunoSEQ multiplex PCR. V and J calls and clone size are as listed in that table; D and trimming were resolved from the DNA. The sample records 400,000 to 450,000 clones, less than 95% being singletons. Those who participated ranged in age from roughly 18 to 100 years and resided in roughly 26 US areas. The CDR3 runs to 14 residues. V shed 4 bases and J shed 8 bases, with 20 bases lying between them. Per the germline V gene, CDR1 is SQVTM and CDR2 is ANQGSEA.

This chain joins TRBV29-1 and TRBJ1-2; D might be TRBD1 (5 bases). The clonotype comes from a man aged 18 to 29 who had recovered from COVID-19. Source material: PBMCs or T cells enriched from blood (not recorded which). In DNA, the CDR3 is TGCAGCGTTGGACCGCGGGACCAGGCAAGAGGCTACACCTTC. Translated: CSVGPRDQARGYTF.